This T cell receptor (beta chain) was recovered during a study of T cell repertoires in cytomegalovirus infection. Study summary: In public TCR beta signatures, there were indications of both CMV infection and matching HLA type. Study-wide results and caveats: Public TCR beta family frequency separated CMV-and-HLA carriers, including in an independent cohort. CMV-specific HLA-C-restricted TCR beta clonotypes dominated the ex vivo response.

MiXCR was run by TCRdb on the reads, yielding one entry per CDR3 protein. The data contain fewer than 550,000 distinct CDR3 sequences, roughly 10% of them singletons. V gave up 6 bases and J gave up 7 bases; unmatched junction bases: 14. The germline gives CDR1 LNHDA, CDR2 SQIVND (reference sequence). This CDR3 is built from 15 residues. This clonotype has only a few counts. Its antigen remains unidentified. This chain connects TRBV19 to TRBJ1-1; 7 nucleotides agree with TRBD1. Specimen: PBMCs. The TCR originated in a human donor in good health (CMV status not recorded). Some clones in this sample may be carry-over from other donors' samples. CDR3 sequence: CASRLTGPIPFEAFF. As DNA, the CDR3 is TGTGCCAGTAGATTGACAGGGCCCATCCCTTTTGAAGCTTTCTTT.